This TCR beta chain was observed in a study of T cells in localized non-small cell lung cancer. Repertoires were generated with immunoSEQ multiplex PCR, while TCRdb's copy carries only in-frame clones and drops some. The sample has over 65,000 clones, approximately 88% seen once. General study findings and limits: Paired adjacent lung recovered a median approximately 62 of the top 100 tumor clones. Sequencing, confined to only one tumor region, leaves heterogeneity possible.

V gave up 7 bases and J gave up 2 bases; unmatched junction bases: 7. Germline lookup yields CDR1 SQVTM and CDR2 ANQGSEA. The CDR3 runs 13 residues. Of note for this clone: What it binds is not known.

The gene calls are TRBV29-1 and TRBJ2-7, with 8 nucleotides matching TRBD1. The source material was peripheral blood, sampled before any cancer treatment. This TCR came from a female donor over 55 with stage I lung adenocarcinoma. This chain's CDR3 is CSAKNRGAYEQYF. The CDR3 DNA sequence: TGCAGCGCAAAAAACAGGGGGGCCTACGAGCAGTACTTC.